The rows below give T cell receptor beta chains drawn from one sample of a study of T cell responses to AZD1222 COVID-19 vaccine. TCRdb keeps only in-frame clones here, not all; method: immunoSEQ multiplex PCR. The data show some 130,000 clones, with about 87% seen just once and 1.9% held by the top ten. The source material was peripheral blood, sampled on day 0 of AZD1222 vaccination. The receptors originated from an adult in good health. Each CDR3 is given with its conserved first and last residue. D genes are given only for firm matches. For some rows the clone size is stated as once, few or many, or as a class when expanded; others skip it.

V gene: TRBV4-1; J gene: TRBJ1-2; D gene: .; clone size: .; CDR3 protein: CASSRDGDYGYTF; CDR3 DNA: TGCGCCAGCAGCCGAGACGGGGACTATGGCTACACCTTC
V gene: TRBV6-5; J gene: TRBJ1-5; D gene: .; clone size: .; CDR3 protein: CASAAGGENQPQHF; CDR3 DNA: TGTGCCAGCGCCGCGGGGGGGGAAAATCAGCCCCAGCATTTT
V gene: TRBV11-2; J gene: TRBJ2-7; D gene: .; clone size: .; CDR3 protein: CASRSEGGHYEQYF; CDR3 DNA: TGTGCCAGCAGATCGGAGGGGGGGCACTACGAGCAGTACTTC
V gene: TRBV3-1/TRBV3-2; J gene: TRBJ2-7; D gene: .; clone size: .; CDR3 protein: CASSQHVYEQYF; CDR3 DNA: TGTGCCAGCAGCCAACACGTCTACGAGCAGTACTTC
V gene: TRBV6-6; J gene: TRBJ1-2; D gene: .; clone size: once; CDR3 protein: CAIWTRGNRESYGYTF; CDR3 DNA: TGTGCCATCTGGACGCGAGGAAACAGGGAATCCTATGGCTACACCTTC
V gene: TRBV28; J gene: TRBJ2-1; D gene: TRBD2; clone size: once; CDR3 protein: CASSSTSGYNEQFF; CDR3 DNA: TGTGCCAGCAGTTCGACTAGCGGGTACAATGAGCAGTTCTTC
V gene: TRBV7-2; J gene: TRBJ1-1; D gene: .; clone size: .; CDR3 protein: CASSLRNPGGTEAFF; CDR3 DNA: TGTGCCAGCAGCTTACGAAATCCGGGGGGCACTGAAGCTTTCTTT
V gene: TRBV11-2; J gene: TRBJ2-1; D gene: TRBD1; clone size: .; CDR3 protein: CASSSGQGPYNEQFF; CDR3 DNA: TGTGCCAGCAGCTCGGGACAGGGACCTTACAATGAGCAGTTCTTC
V gene: TRBV18; J gene: TRBJ1-2; D gene: TRBD1; clone size: once; CDR3 protein: CASSPRAGTGDGYTF; CDR3 DNA: TGTGCCAGCTCACCGCGCGCCGGGACAGGAGATGGCTACACCTTC
V gene: TRBV11-2; J gene: TRBJ2-7; D gene: .; clone size: .; CDR3 protein: CASSLYLGERDF; CDR3 DNA: TGTGCCAGCAGCTTATACTTGGGGGAAAGGGACTTC
V gene: TRBV28; J gene: TRBJ1-5; D gene: TRBD1; clone size: .; CDR3 protein: CANGPTGRNQPQHF; CDR3 DNA: TGTGCCAACGGACCGACAGGGAGGAATCAGCCCCAGCATTTT
V gene: TRBV19; J gene: TRBJ1-2; D gene: .; clone size: .; CDR3 protein: CASSMKQAGGYTF; CDR3 DNA: TGTGCCAGTAGTATGAAACAGGCGGGTGGCTACACCTTC
V gene: TRBV7-8; J gene: TRBJ2-7; D gene: .; clone size: once; CDR3 protein: CASSHRRRSSYEQYF; CDR3 DNA: TGTGCCAGCAGCCACAGACGCCGGAGCTCCTACGAGCAGTACTTC
V gene: TRBV6-5; J gene: TRBJ1-2; D gene: TRBD1; clone size: .; CDR3 protein: CALRQGPPVFGYTF; CDR3 DNA: TGTGCGCTCCGACAGGGGCCTCCGGTATTTGGCTACACCTTC
V gene: TRBV4-3; J gene: TRBJ2-6; D gene: .; clone size: .; CDR3 protein: CASSQGTPGANVLTF; CDR3 DNA: TGCGCCAGCAGCCAAGGGACACCTGGGGCCAACGTCCTGACTTTC
V gene: TRBV3-1/TRBV3-2; J gene: TRBJ1-2; D gene: .; clone size: .; CDR3 protein: CASSQEVSLYGYTF; CDR3 DNA: TGTGCCAGCAGCCAAGAGGTCTCACTCTATGGCTACACCTTC
V gene: TRBV5-1; J gene: TRBJ1-1; D gene: .; clone size: .; CDR3 protein: CASSLEPGLNTEAFF; CDR3 DNA: TGCGCCAGCAGCTTGGAGCCAGGTTTGAACACTGAAGCTTTCTTT